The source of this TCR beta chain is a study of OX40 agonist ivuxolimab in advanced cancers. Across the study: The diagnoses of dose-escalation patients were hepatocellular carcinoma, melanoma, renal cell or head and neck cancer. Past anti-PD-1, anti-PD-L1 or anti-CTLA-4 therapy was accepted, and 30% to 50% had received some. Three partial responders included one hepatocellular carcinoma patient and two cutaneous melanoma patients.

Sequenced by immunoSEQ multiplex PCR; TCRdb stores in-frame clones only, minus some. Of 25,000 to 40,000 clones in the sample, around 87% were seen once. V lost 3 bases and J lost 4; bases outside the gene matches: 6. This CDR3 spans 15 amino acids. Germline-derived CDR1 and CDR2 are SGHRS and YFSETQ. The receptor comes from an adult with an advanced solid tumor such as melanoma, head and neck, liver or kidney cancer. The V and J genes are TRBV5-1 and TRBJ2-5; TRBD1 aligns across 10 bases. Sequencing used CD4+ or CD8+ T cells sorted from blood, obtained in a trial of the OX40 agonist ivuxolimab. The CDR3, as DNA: TGCGCCAGCAGCTGGGACAGGGGCTGGGGAGAGACCCAGTACTTC. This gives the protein CASSWDRGWGETQYF.